The rows below give T cell receptor beta chains drawn from one sample of a study of CD8 T cells in ankylosing spondylitis. TCRdb recomputed calls from the 5' RACE reads with MiXCR, one row per CDR3 protein. This table holds about 240,000 distinct CDR3 sequences, around 8% found once. The sequencing sample was made of blood, either unsorted or a sorted T cell fraction (not recorded which). These TCRs come from a female donor with ankylosing spondylitis or in good health (not recorded which). CDR3s leave out the opening cysteine and the closing phenylalanine or tryptophan.

v_gene | len | CDR3aa
TRBV12-3/TRBV12-4 | 12 | ASSLPVNSYEQY
TRBV6-2/TRBV6-3 | 10 | ASSYGTPEAF
TRBV10-2 | 17 | ASSGIGQGAQRGQNIQY
TRBV19 | 13 | ASTTTGTSYNEQF
TRBV7-2 | 13 | ASSAKLRMNTEAF
TRBV7-2 | 15 | ASTLAGGRSGANVLT
TRBV25-1 | 15 | ASSELLGDGWNTEAF
TRBV20-1 | 12 | SAIGVAGTYEQY
TRBV7-9 | 15 | ASSRPPTGRGQETQY
TRBV20-1 | 10 | SAALRGEKLF
TRBV7-2 | 11 | ASRPTGIETQY
TRBV5-1 | 13 | ASSSRPRGTDTQY
TRBV29-1 | 11 | SVATGGSQPQH
TRBV10-3 | 14 | AISEIGQGLNTEAF
TRBV20-1 | 11 | SASFARGDTQY
TRBV29-1 | 10 | SGTIGGYEQY
TRBV5-1 | 12 | ASSLGRSPNEQF
TRBV12-3/TRBV12-4 | 13 | ASNSPGQGMNEQF
TRBV6-2/TRBV6-3 | 13 | ASREGRQPGDTQY
TRBV27 | 12 | ASRELAWNNEQF
TRBV10-2 | 13 | ASRPLAGGPETQY
TRBV20-1 | 13 | SARAGDRGFYGYT
TRBV6-7 | 14 | ASSYSTSGNSREQY
TRBV20-1 | 12 | SARGSSGSYGYT
TRBV7-2 | 11 | ASSPSMGEGYT
TRBV6-2/TRBV6-3 | 11 | ASSYSLLYGYT
TRBV20-1 | 13 | SASPGQGVSLGYT
TRBV27 | 13 | ASKLTGALRTEAF
TRBV4-3 | 14 | ASSQEGPGAGGELF
TRBV29-1 | 10 | SVGEDNYGYT
TRBV6-6 | 11 | ASSAGGRIEQY
TRBV11-2 | 14 | ASSLDGQFMNTEAF
TRBV20-1 | 12 | SAPGTRRTYEQY
TRBV19 | 13 | ASSLDRGLGNTIY
TRBV20-1 | 11 | SALTSAQETQY
TRBV2 | 14 | ASSVGSGGINYGYT
TRBV28 | 13 | ASSFDDRDVSPLH
TRBV20-1 | 14 | SARGLDSPSGNTIY
TRBV7-9 | 14 | ASSLVRAATNEKLF
TRBV18 | 9 | ASSPADRAF
TRBV4-1 | 17 | ASSPDPRGALSTSGELF
TRBV7-8 | 13 | ASSLGWTENNGQF
TRBV11-2 | 13 | ASSFSGNGGDTQY
TRBV30 | 12 | AWSVLRGSGELF
TRBV29-1 | 10 | SVSLGGDPQH
TRBV27 | 13 | ASSLQGALTDTQY
TRBV12-3/TRBV12-4 | 13 | ASSLDPVPTDTQY
TRBV7-2 | 11 | ASSLLMNTEAF
TRBV29-1 | 9 | SVDRGTEAF